Listed below are T cell receptor beta chains from one sample, sequenced in a study of blood T cell repertoires in COVID-19. Here immunoSEQ multiplex PCR was the method, and the copy in TCRdb shows in-frame clones only, minus some. The sample contains about 44,000 clones, around 80% of which appear only once. Sequencing used peripheral blood. All receptors come from a human donor in a cohort sampled during active COVID-19. The CDR3 runs from the conserved cysteine through the conserved F or W. Fields, in order: J gene, D gene, clone size, V gene, CDR3 DNA, CDR3 protein. The D gene is left open where the match is weak. Some rows mark clone size as missing; the rest say once, few, many or name a class of expanded clone.

>TRBJ1-5|-|once|TRBV4-3
TGCGCCAGCAGCCAAGAAGGGGATCCGAATCAGCCCCAGCATTTT
CASSQEGDPNQPQHF
>TRBJ1-2|-|-|TRBV2
TGTGCCAGCAGTGGATTAGGATCGGGAGGCTACACCTTC
CASSGLGSGGYTF
>TRBJ2-3|TRBD2|-|TRBV7-3
TGTGCCAGCAGCTTAAACCCGGCCGGGTTAGCGGGGGGCCCCACAGATACGCAGTATTTT
CASSLNPAGLAGGPTDTQYF
>TRBJ2-1|TRBD2|-|TRBV4-2
TGTGCCAGCAGCCAAGTAGATCGTGGGTCGCTAGCGGGCAATGAGCAGTTCTTC
CASSQVDRGSLAGNEQFF
>TRBJ1-6|-|few|TRBV6-6
TGTGCCAGCAGTCCGGACAGTCTCTACGGCTCACCCCTCCACTTT
CASSPDSLYGSPLHF
>TRBJ1-1|-|-|TRBV5-8
TGTGCCAGCAGCCCCAATAGAGGGCGGGGGGGGACTGAAGCTTTCTTT
CASSPNRGRGGTEAFF
>TRBJ2-4|-|-|TRBV6-1
TGTGCCAGCAGTGAAAGCTCGCACCGGGGCATTCAGTACTTC
CASSESSHRGIQYF
>TRBJ2-5|TRBD2|-|TRBV30
TGTGCCTGGAGTAGCGGGGGGGAGACCCAGTACTTC
CAWSSGGETQYF
>TRBJ2-2|TRBD2|-|TRBV19
TGTGCCAGTAGCGACCCAGGACTAGCGGGGGGGCCTGCGAACACCGGGGAGCTGTTTTTT
CASSDPGLAGGPANTGELFF
>TRBJ2-5|TRBD2|-|TRBV15
TGTGCCACCAGCACGCGTTCGGGGGGTCGCCAAGAGACCCAGTACTTC
CATSTRSGGRQETQYF
>TRBJ2-7|-|-|TRBV5-1
TGCGCCAGCAGCTTGGGACAGGACTCCTACGAGCAGTACTTC
CASSLGQDSYEQYF
>TRBJ1-5|-|-|TRBV2
TGTGCCAGCAGAAGGACAGATATTAGCAATCAGCCCCAGCATTTT
CASRRTDISNQPQHF
>TRBJ2-7|-|-|TRBV6-2/TRBV6-3
TGTGCCAGCAGTTACTCCCGCGAGCAGTACTTC
CASSYSREQYF
>TRBJ1-3|-|once|TRBV6-5
TGTGCCAGCAGTTACGACAGGCTCTCTGGAAACACCATATATTTT
CASSYDRLSGNTIYF
>TRBJ1-1|TRBD1|-|TRBV20-1
TGCAGTGCTAATGACAGGGTGGGCACTGAAGCTTTCTTT
CSANDRVGTEAFF
>TRBJ2-5|TRBD2|-|TRBV6-5
TGTGCCAGCAGCGTTGGCGGGGGGCTCCGGGAGACCCAGTACTTC
CASSVGGGLRETQYF
>TRBJ2-7|TRBD2|-|TRBV4-1
TGCGCCAGCACCCCAGGCGGGGGGCTAACCTACGAGCAGTACTTC
CASTPGGGLTYEQYF
>TRBJ2-3|TRBD1|few|TRBV7-3
TGTGCCAGCAGCTCGACAGGGGGCCAAGATACGCAGTATTTT
CASSSTGGQDTQYF
>TRBJ1-1|-|-|TRBV6-6
TGTGCCAGCAGACCAGAGGACACTGAAGCTTTCTTT
CASRPEDTEAFF
>TRBJ2-3|TRBD2|once|TRBV5-8
TGTGCCAGCAGCTTAGGACTAGCGGGGGCAGATACGCAGTATTTT
CASSLGLAGADTQYF
>TRBJ1-5|-|once|TRBV30
TGTGCCTGGAGCCGCGGCAGTAGCAATCAGCCCCAGCATTTT
CAWSRGSSNQPQHF
>TRBJ1-2|TRBD1|-|TRBV7-2
TGTGCCAGCAGCCAAGCGCCGGGACAGCTCTATGGCTACACCTTC
CASSQAPGQLYGYTF
>TRBJ1-1|TRBD1|-|TRBV28
TGTGCCAGCAGCCCGGACAGGGTCACTGAAGCTTTCTTT
CASSPDRVTEAFF
>TRBJ1-2|TRBD1|-|TRBV11-2
TGTGCCAGCAGCCTAACCGGGACAGGGGCCCGTGGCTACACCTTC
CASSLTGTGARGYTF
>TRBJ1-1|-|few|TRBV28
TGTGCCAGCAGTTTCCCCCCAGCCGGGGAGGAAGCTTTCTTT
CASSFPPAGEEAFF
>TRBJ2-5|TRBD1|-|TRBV4-2
TGTGCCAGCAGCCCCGGGACAGGGGACGAGACCCAGTACTTC
CASSPGTGDETQYF
>TRBJ2-5|-|-|TRBV6-5
TGTGCCAGCAGTTACTCGGAGGGAACGGAGACCCAGTACTTC
CASSYSEGTETQYF
>TRBJ1-2|-|-|TRBV5-8
TGTGCCAGCAGCTTGTTCTCAGGGAACTATGGCTACACCTTC
CASSLFSGNYGYTF
>TRBJ1-1|-|-|TRBV5-4
TGTGCCAGCAGCTTGGGAGGGAGCCTCACTGAAGCTTTCTTT
CASSLGGSLTEAFF
>TRBJ1-3|TRBD1|-|TRBV28
TGTGCCAGCAGTTCGACAGGGGCCTCTGGAAACACCATATATTTT
CASSSTGASGNTIYF
>TRBJ1-4|-|once|TRBV7-2
TGTGCCAGCAGCTCGCAACAGGGCGCCTACGAAAAACTGTTTTTT
CASSSQQGAYEKLFF
>TRBJ1-4|TRBD1|-|TRBV28
TGTGCCAGCGGGGGGACAGTCCCGCGGGGAACTAATGAAAAACTGTTTTTT
CASGGTVPRGTNEKLFF
>TRBJ2-5|TRBD2|-|TRBV27
TGTGCCAGCAGATATGGACTAGCGAAGGAGACCCAGTACTTC
CASRYGLAKETQYF
>TRBJ1-6|-|-|TRBV6-1
TGTGCCAGCAGTGAATCTCAGGTATCACCCCTCCACTTT
CASSESQVSPLHF
>TRBJ1-1|TRBD1|-|TRBV4-3
TGCGCCAGCAGCCAAGACGGGCAGGGGGGAGCTTTCTTT
CASSQDGQGGAFF
>TRBJ1-6|TRBD1|-|TRBV6-5
TGTGCCAGCAGTTTGCTCGAGACAGGGTATAATTCACCCCTCCACTTT
CASSLLETGYNSPLHF
>TRBJ1-4|-|-|TRBV29-1
TGCAGCGCCCTGGGGGGAACTAATGAAAAACTGTTTTTT
CSALGGTNEKLFF
>TRBJ1-4|-|-|TRBV6-5
TGTGCCAGCAGTTACGGGGGGGCAGGGATGACTGAAAAACTGTTTTTT
CASSYGGAGMTEKLFF
>TRBJ1-4|-|-|TRBV6-1
TGTGCCAGCAGTGAACGGGGTTCTACTGAAAAACTGTTTTTT
CASSERGSTEKLFF
>TRBJ2-2|TRBD2|-|TRBV6-2/TRBV6-3
TGTGCCAGCAGCCAAACTAGCGGGGGGCTAACGGGGGAGCTGTTTTTT
CASSQTSGGLTGELFF
>TRBJ2-3|TRBD1|medium-sized|TRBV7-8
TGTGCCAGCAGCCCCAGGACAGGGGTGGCGGCAGATACGCAGTATTTT
CASSPRTGVAADTQYF
>TRBJ1-3|-|-|TRBV28
TGTGCCAGCAGTTCCGCAGTAGGAAACACCATATATTTT
CASSSAVGNTIYF
>TRBJ2-2|TRBD2|-|TRBV7-3
TGTGCCAGCAGCTTAACCGGGACTAGAGATGTCACCGGGGAGCTGTTTTTT
CASSLTGTRDVTGELFF
>TRBJ2-7|TRBD2|-|TRBV11-2
TGTGCCAGCACCAAGCGGGGGGCGGGGTACGAGCAGTACTTC
CASTKRGAGYEQYF
>TRBJ2-5|TRBD1|-|TRBV2
TGTGCCAGCAGTGAAGCCAGGGGGTTTCAAGAGACCCAGTACTTC
CASSEARGFQETQYF
>TRBJ2-6|TRBD1|-|TRBV5-6
TGTGCCAGCAGCTTGGGGGGACAGGGACTCTCTGGGGCCAACGTCCTGACTTTC
CASSLGGQGLSGANVLTF
>TRBJ1-4|TRBD1|-|TRBV7-6
TGTGCCAGCAGCTTAGATCAGGGGGCGAGAGAAAAACTGTTTTTT
CASSLDQGAREKLFF
>TRBJ1-2|-|-|TRBV19
TGTGCCAGTAGTATAGGGGAGAGCGGGCCAAATGCTCGCTACACCTTC
CASSIGESGPNARYTF